This T cell receptor beta chain comes out of a study of blood T cell repertoires in COVID-19. Under the authors' procedure: Amplified reference gene primers provided the basis for estimating nucleated cell counts. Sequencing was performed with immunoSEQ multiplex PCR; in TCRdb, only in-frame clones are kept and a portion is missing. That table furnishes V, J and clone size, whereas the DNA furnished D and trimming. The data show 100,000 to 150,000 clones, 80% to 90% seen once. This TCR was sampled from a man between 60 and 75 years old with COVID-19, enrolled during active disease. Sequenced sample: peripheral blood.

The CDR3 coding sequence is TGTGCCTGCTCCTCCGGGACAGGGGTCCCCACTGAAGCTTTCTTT. Its protein is CACSSGTGVPTEAFF. V gene TRBV19 combines with J gene TRBJ1-1; 10 bases are a match to TRBD1. V trimming: 11 bases; J trimming: 4 bases; junction bases outside the gene matches: 13. CDR1 LNHDA and CDR2 SQIVND come from the germline V gene (reference sequence). The CDR3 sequence is 15 residues long.